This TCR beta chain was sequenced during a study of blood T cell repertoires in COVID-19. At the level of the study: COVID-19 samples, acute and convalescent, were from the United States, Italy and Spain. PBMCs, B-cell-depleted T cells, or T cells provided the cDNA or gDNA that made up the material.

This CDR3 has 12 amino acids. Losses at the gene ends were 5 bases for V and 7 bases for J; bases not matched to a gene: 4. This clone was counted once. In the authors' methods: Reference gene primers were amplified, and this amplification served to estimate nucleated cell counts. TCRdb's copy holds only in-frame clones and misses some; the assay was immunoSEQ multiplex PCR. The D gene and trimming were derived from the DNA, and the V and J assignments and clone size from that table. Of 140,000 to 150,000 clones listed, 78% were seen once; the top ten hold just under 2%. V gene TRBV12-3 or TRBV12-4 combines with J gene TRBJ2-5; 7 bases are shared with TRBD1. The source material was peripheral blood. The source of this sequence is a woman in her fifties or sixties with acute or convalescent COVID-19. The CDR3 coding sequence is TGTGCCAGCAGTCTCAGACAGGGGACCCAGTACTTC. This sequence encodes CASSLRQGTQYF.